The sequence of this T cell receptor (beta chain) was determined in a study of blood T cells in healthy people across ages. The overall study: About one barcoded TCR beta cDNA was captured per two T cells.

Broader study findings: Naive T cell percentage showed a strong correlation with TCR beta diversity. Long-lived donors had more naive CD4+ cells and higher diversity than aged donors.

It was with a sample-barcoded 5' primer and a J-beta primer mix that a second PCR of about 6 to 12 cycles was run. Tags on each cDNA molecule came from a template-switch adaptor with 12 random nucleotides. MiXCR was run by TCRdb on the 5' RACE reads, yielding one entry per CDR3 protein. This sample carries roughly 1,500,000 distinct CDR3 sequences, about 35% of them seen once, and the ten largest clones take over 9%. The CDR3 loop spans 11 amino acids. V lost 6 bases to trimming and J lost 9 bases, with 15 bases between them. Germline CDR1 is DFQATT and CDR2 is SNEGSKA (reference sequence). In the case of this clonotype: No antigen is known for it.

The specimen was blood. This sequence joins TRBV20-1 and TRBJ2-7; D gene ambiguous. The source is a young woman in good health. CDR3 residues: CSAPLVPVQYF. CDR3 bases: TGCAGTGCCCCTCTCGTCCCTGTGCAGTACTTC.